The 13 T cell receptor beta chains below come from one sample, sequenced in a study of graft-versus-host responses after intestinal transplantation. Repertoires were generated with immunoSEQ multiplex PCR, while TCRdb's copy carries only in-frame clones and drops some. The table has approximately 89,000 clones, approximately 92% seen once; the top ten hold approximately 1%. These receptors are not linked to any known antigen. The sample in question was unstimulated CD8+ T cells sorted from spleen or lymph node cells, obtained before transplant. These TCRs come from a human donor who was the organ donor for an intestinal transplant.

The V call is TRBV5-8, the J call TRBJ1-4; D is unclear. V was shortened by 2 bases and J by 0 bases, with 11 bases between the two germline ends. Germline lookup yields CDR1 SGHTS and CDR2 YDEGEE. The CDR3 is made up of 16 amino acids. The CDR3 nucleotides are TGTGCCAGCAGCTTCAGTAGCCGGGCAACTAATGAAAAACTGTTTTTT. Translating gives CASSFSSRATNEKLFF.

The rearrangement joins TRBV5-8 to TRBJ2-5; perhaps TRBD2 as D (5 bases). Germline lookup yields CDR1 SGHTS and CDR2 YDEGEE. V was shortened by 4 bases and J by 5 bases, with 12 bases between the two germline ends. The CDR3 totals 13 residues. CDR3 sequence (DNA): TGTGCCAGCAGCCAACTAGAGCAGGAGACCCAGTACTTC. The encoded protein is CASSQLEQETQYF.

The rearrangement joins TRBV19 to TRBJ2-7, with 7 bases fitting TRBD1. The CDR3 is 16 amino acids. The germline gives CDR1 LNHDA, CDR2 SQIVND (reference sequence). V shed 10 bases and J 2 bases; nucleotides not matched to a gene: 17. CDR3 coding DNA: TGTGCCACCGCTAACCCGACAGGGATGGGGACCTACGAGCAGTACTTC. It specifies CATANPTGMGTYEQYF.

This chain links TRBV27 with TRBJ2-3, with D unresolved. Trimming removed 2 bases at V and 2 bases at J, with 8 bases between. The V gene's germline CDR1 is MNHEY and CDR2 SMNVEV (reference sequence). This CDR3 is built from 14 residues. This CDR3 is CASSLVGLTDTQYF. CDR3 bases: TGTGCCAGCAGTTTAGTGGGCCTCACAGATACGCAGTATTTT.

This rearrangement joins TRBV4-1 to TRBJ2-7; 10 bases fit TRBD2. V gave up 4 bases and J gave up 4 bases; unmatched junction bases: 7. The CDR3 runs 15 residues. Germline loops: CDR1 MGHRA, CDR2 YSYEKL. This chain's CDR3 is CASSPSGLASYEQYF. The CDR3 DNA reads as TGCGCCAGCAGCCCGTCGGGACTAGCGAGTTACGAGCAGTACTTC.

V is TRBV30 and J is TRBJ2-7; TRBD2 matches 9 bases. This CDR3 has 15 amino acids. Germline V lookup: CDR1 GTSNPN, CDR2 SVGIG (reference sequence). J lost 3 bases, V lost 0 bases, and 6 bases had no gene match. The DNA for the CDR3 is TGTGCCTGGAGTGTAATGGCGGGGGGGCACTACGAGCAGTACTTC. Translation: CAWSVMAGGHYEQYF.

As regards this clone: The sample has other DNA sequences that encode this CDR3 too. CDR3 protein: CASSYQGDTGELFF. CDR3 DNA sequence: TGTGCCAGCAGTTACCAGGGGGACACCGGGGAGCTGTTTTTT. V usage is TRBV27 and J usage is TRBJ2-2, with 7 bases that match TRBD1. The CDR3 has 14 amino acids. Looked up from germline, CDR1 is MNHEY and CDR2 is SMNVEV (reference sequence). With V trimmed by 4 bases and J by 3 bases, 2 bases remained unmatched.

This clone was counted a single time. The V call is TRBV5-1, the J call TRBJ2-7; 7 bases map to TRBD2. Germline CDR1 SGHRS, CDR2 YFSETQ. After removal of 1 base from V and 6 bases from J, the junction contained 16 bases not matched to a gene. The CDR3 has 17 amino acids. The CDR3 reads CASSLRRELADGSEQYF. CDR3 nucleotides: TGCGCCAGCAGCTTGCGGCGTGAGCTAGCGGACGGTTCCGAGCAGTACTTC.

The rearrangement uses TRBV18 and TRBJ1-2, with D unresolved. Germline-derived CDR1 and CDR2 are KGHSH and LQKENI. V was clipped by 4 bases and J by 3 bases, with 18 bases between them. This CDR3 comprises 16 residues. CDR3: CASSLPNGPPYYGYTF. CDR3 nucleotides: TGTGCCAGCTCACTCCCGAATGGGCCCCCGTACTATGGCTACACCTTC.

The gene calls are TRBV27 and TRBJ1-5, with 9 positions matching TRBD1. This CDR3 has 15 residues. The trim removed 6 bases at V and 6 bases at J, leaving 9 bases unmatched. Germline V gives CDR1 MNHEY, CDR2 SMNVEV (reference sequence). The CDR3 protein is CASRSGTGRGQPQHF. The CDR3 region has the DNA TGTGCCAGCAGATCCGGGACAGGGAGAGGTCAGCCCCAGCATTTT.

In DNA, the CDR3 is TGTGCCAGCAGTTTTGCCGACACTCATTCCTACGAGCAGTACTTC. It is translated as CASSFADTHSYEQYF. The rearrangement links TRBV6-5 to TRBJ2-7; D is unresolved. Deletions cut 4 bases from V and 1 base from J, with 14 bases between. This CDR3 region has 15 residues. The germline V gene has CDR1 MNHEY and CDR2 SVGAGI.

This clone was observed a few times. This chain connects TRBV29-1 to TRBJ1-3; D uncertain. The germline gives CDR1 SQVTM, CDR2 ANQGSEA. Trimming left V 6 bases short and J 0 bases short, with 6 bases between. This CDR3 comprises 12 residues. CDR3 nucleotides: TGCAGCGTGCGGGCCTCTGGAAACACCATATATTTT. The encoded protein is CSVRASGNTIYF.

The chain carries TRBV28 and TRBJ1-6; D is perhaps TRBD1 (6 bases). The CDR3 consists of 14 residues. Germline V gives CDR1 MDHEN, CDR2 SYDVKM. Between the trimmed V and J ends, which lost 8 bases and 8 bases, there was a span of 16 bases. The CDR3 bases are TGTGCCAGCGGGCGGGGGGCAAATTATTCACCCCTCCACTTT. Translation gives CASGRGANYSPLHF.